Sequencing of this TCR beta chain was carried out in a study of identical twins. General study findings and limits: For cord blood, abundant beta clonotypes had fewer insertions, unlike memory repertoires, which showed none.

This clonotype was detected a few times. Its antigen is as yet unknown. Every sampled donor was Caucasian and healthy. TCRdb called the 5' RACE reads again in MiXCR, with one record for every CDR3 protein. The sample shows 400,000 to 500,000 distinct CDR3 sequences, 18% of them seen only once. Per germline, CDR1 LGHNA and CDR2 YSLEER. V shed 1 base and J shed 4 bases, with 20 bases lying between them. This CDR3 has 17 residues. The chain employs TRBV4-3 and TRBJ2-7, with D possibly called TRBD1 or TRBD2 (5 bases each). This TCR derives from a man aged 45-65 years in good health. The sample comprised naive T cells sorted from blood. CDR3 DNA: TGCGCCAGCAGCCAAGCCTTCAGAACCGGGACCCCGTACGAGCAGTACTTC. As protein: CASSQAFRTGTPYEQYF.